Listed below are T cell receptor beta chains from one sample, sequenced in a study of blood T cells in healthy people across ages. One entry per CDR3 protein, called by TCRdb with MiXCR from the 5' RACE reads. The sample lists about 650,000 distinct CDR3 sequences, 32% occurring once. The specimen was blood. The receptors here all came from a woman of 80 years or more in good health. Each CDR3 is given with its conserved first and last residue. The D gene is left open where the match is weak. Some rows have no size entry. The others give once, few or many, or a class for an expanded clone.

clone size: NA
V gene: TRBV3-1
D gene: NA
J gene: TRBJ2-1
CDR3 protein: CASSRGGNRIRSSSYNEQFF
CDR3 DNA: TGTGCCAGCAGCAGGGGGGGAAACAGGATTCGATCCAGCTCCTACAATGAGCAGTTCTTC

clone size: few
V gene: TRBV7-2
D gene: NA
J gene: TRBJ2-2
CDR3 protein: CASLLGGAAGELFF
CDR3 DNA: TGTGCCAGCCTTCTGGGGGGGGCTGCCGGGGAGCTGTTTTTT

clone size: few
V gene: TRBV6-2/TRBV6-3
D gene: TRBD1
J gene: TRBJ1-1
CDR3 protein: CASSDPGQVANTEAFF
CDR3 DNA: TGTGCCAGCAGTGATCCGGGACAGGTCGCAAACACTGAAGCTTTCTTT

clone size: NA
V gene: TRBV5-1
D gene: TRBD2
J gene: TRBJ2-1
CDR3 protein: CASSFGGGPGNEQFF
CDR3 DNA: TGCGCCAGCAGCTTCGGGGGAGGGCCAGGCAATGAGCAGTTCTTC

clone size: NA
V gene: TRBV15
D gene: NA
J gene: TRBJ2-2
CDR3 protein: CATSRDGLNTGELFF
CDR3 DNA: TGTGCCACCAGCAGAGATGGGCTGAACACCGGGGAGCTGTTTTTT

clone size: many
V gene: TRBV7-2
D gene: NA
J gene: TRBJ2-5
CDR3 protein: CASSSRPPETQYF
CDR3 DNA: TGTGCCAGCAGCTCACGGCCGCCCGAGACCCAGTACTTC

clone size: few
V gene: TRBV3-1
D gene: TRBD1
J gene: TRBJ1-4
CDR3 protein: CASSPRYDRGPNEKLFF
CDR3 DNA: TGTGCCAGCAGCCCCCGATATGACAGGGGGCCTAATGAAAAACTGTTTTTT

clone size: many
V gene: TRBV28
D gene: NA
J gene: TRBJ2-1
CDR3 protein: CASVGLNTYNEQFF
CDR3 DNA: TGTGCCAGCGTAGGTCTAAATACCTACAATGAGCAGTTCTTC

clone size: many
V gene: TRBV5-5
D gene: NA
J gene: TRBJ2-3
CDR3 protein: CASRKETGTSTDTQYF
CDR3 DNA: TGTGCCAGCAGGAAGGAGACAGGGACTAGCACAGATACGCAGTATTTT

clone size: few
V gene: TRBV7-7
D gene: NA
J gene: TRBJ2-5
CDR3 protein: CASSPSSTERETQYF
CDR3 DNA: TGTGCTAGCAGCCCATCTAGCACAGAACGGGAGACCCAGTACTTC

clone size: few
V gene: TRBV7-9
D gene: NA
J gene: TRBJ1-1
CDR3 protein: CASSLRAGQNTEAFF
CDR3 DNA: TGTGCCAGCAGCTTAAGGGCGGGACAGAACACTGAAGCTTTCTTT

clone size: many
V gene: TRBV6-6
D gene: NA
J gene: TRBJ2-5
CDR3 protein: CASSYSGRWEETQYF
CDR3 DNA: TGTGCCAGCAGTTACTCGGGCAGGTGGGAAGAGACCCAGTACTTC

clone size: many
V gene: TRBV6-2/TRBV6-3
D gene: TRBD1
J gene: TRBJ2-1
CDR3 protein: CASSNQGETEQFF
CDR3 DNA: TGTGCCAGCAGTAATCAGGGGGAGACTGAGCAGTTCTTC

clone size: many
V gene: TRBV7-8
D gene: NA
J gene: TRBJ1-1
CDR3 protein: CASSFTTASTEAFF
CDR3 DNA: TGTGCCAGCAGCTTTACGACAGCGAGCACTGAAGCTTTCTTT

clone size: many
V gene: TRBV12-3/TRBV12-4
D gene: NA
J gene: TRBJ1-2
CDR3 protein: CASSLGNGYTF
CDR3 DNA: TGCGCCAGCAGCTTGGGGAACGGCTACACCTTC

clone size: many
V gene: TRBV28
D gene: NA
J gene: TRBJ2-5
CDR3 protein: CASSSIQGPRRETQYF
CDR3 DNA: TGTGCCAGCAGCTCGATCCAGGGACCTCGTCGGGAGACCCAGTACTTC

clone size: many
V gene: TRBV4-3
D gene: NA
J gene: TRBJ2-5
CDR3 protein: CASSQGPLETQYF
CDR3 DNA: TGCGCCAGCAGCCAAGGGCCATTAGAGACCCAGTACTTC

clone size: NA
V gene: TRBV28
D gene: NA
J gene: TRBJ1-2
CDR3 protein: CASSLPGAGPTNYGYTF
CDR3 DNA: TGTGCCAGCAGCCTACCCGGGGCGGGACCAACTAACTATGGCTACACCTTC

clone size: many
V gene: TRBV6-1
D gene: NA
J gene: TRBJ1-2
CDR3 protein: CASSADPRNYGYTF
CDR3 DNA: TGTGCCAGCAGTGCGGATCCAAGGAACTATGGCTACACCTTC

clone size: few
V gene: TRBV6-5
D gene: NA
J gene: TRBJ2-6
CDR3 protein: CASTKRGSLSGASVLTF
CDR3 DNA: TGTGCCAGCACCAAGAGGGGGTCCCTCTCTGGGGCCAGCGTCCTGACTTTC

clone size: NA
V gene: TRBV5-6
D gene: NA
J gene: TRBJ1-2
CDR3 protein: CASSNTADGYTF
CDR3 DNA: TGTGCCAGCAGTAATACAGCGGATGGCTACACCTTC

clone size: many
V gene: TRBV25-1
D gene: NA
J gene: TRBJ1-2
CDR3 protein: CASSTNRRANYGYTF
CDR3 DNA: TGTGCCAGCAGTACAAACAGGAGAGCTAACTATGGCTACACCTTC

clone size: NA
V gene: TRBV6-2/TRBV6-3
D gene: NA
J gene: TRBJ2-1
CDR3 protein: CASSRLRGRIGEQFF
CDR3 DNA: TGTGCCAGCAGCCGCCTCCGGGGCCGAATTGGTGAGCAGTTCTTC

clone size: many
V gene: TRBV29-1
D gene: NA
J gene: TRBJ1-1
CDR3 protein: CSVVRKNTEAFF
CDR3 DNA: TGCAGCGTTGTCCGGAAGAACACTGAAGCTTTCTTT

clone size: NA
V gene: TRBV7-2
D gene: TRBD1
J gene: TRBJ1-5
CDR3 protein: CASSRQGAQPQHF
CDR3 DNA: TGTGCCAGCAGCCGACAGGGGGCCCAGCCCCAGCATTTT

clone size: many
V gene: TRBV6-2/TRBV6-3
D gene: TRBD2
J gene: TRBJ2-1
CDR3 protein: CASNPGGGAGHEQFF
CDR3 DNA: TGTGCCAGCAATCCCGGCGGGGGGGCCGGCCATGAGCAGTTCTTC

clone size: many
V gene: TRBV18
D gene: NA
J gene: TRBJ1-2
CDR3 protein: CASSPSGTTYGYTF
CDR3 DNA: TGTGCCAGCTCACCCTCCGGGACCACCTATGGCTACACCTTC

clone size: NA
V gene: TRBV20-1
D gene: NA
J gene: TRBJ2-5
CDR3 protein: CSASKGETQYF
CDR3 DNA: TGCAGTGCTAGCAAGGGGGAGACCCAGTACTTC

clone size: few
V gene: TRBV7-3
D gene: TRBD2
J gene: TRBJ2-2
CDR3 protein: CASSPTSGKGGELFF
CDR3 DNA: TGTGCCAGCAGCCCGACTAGCGGGAAGGGCGGGGAGCTGTTTTTT

clone size: many
V gene: TRBV7-3
D gene: TRBD2
J gene: TRBJ2-1
CDR3 protein: CASSPGGLGVNEQFF
CDR3 DNA: TGTGCCAGCAGCCCCGGCGGACTAGGGGTCAATGAGCAGTTCTTC

clone size: few
V gene: TRBV6-6
D gene: NA
J gene: TRBJ2-1
CDR3 protein: CASIVTSQGNEQFF
CDR3 DNA: TGTGCCAGCATCGTGACTAGTCAGGGCAATGAGCAGTTCTTC

clone size: many
V gene: TRBV7-6
D gene: TRBD1
J gene: TRBJ1-4
CDR3 protein: CASSSGQGGNEKLFF
CDR3 DNA: TGTGCCAGCAGCTCCGGACAGGGGGGTAATGAAAAACTGTTTTTT

clone size: few
V gene: TRBV3-1
D gene: NA
J gene: TRBJ1-1
CDR3 protein: CASSLASGPSAFF
CDR3 DNA: TGTGCCAGCAGCCTGGCGTCGGGGCCATCAGCTTTCTTT

clone size: many
V gene: TRBV7-8
D gene: TRBD2
J gene: TRBJ2-7
CDR3 protein: CASSAALAGAPEQYF
CDR3 DNA: TGTGCCAGCAGCGCCGCACTAGCGGGGGCCCCCGAGCAGTACTTC

clone size: NA
V gene: TRBV6-1
D gene: TRBD2
J gene: TRBJ2-1
CDR3 protein: CASSESGAGHNEQFF
CDR3 DNA: TGTGCCAGCAGTGAAAGCGGGGCAGGTCACAATGAGCAGTTCTTC

clone size: few
V gene: TRBV15
D gene: NA
J gene: TRBJ1-5
CDR3 protein: CATSGGARNQPQHF
CDR3 DNA: TGTGCCACCAGCGGGGGGGCACGCAATCAGCCCCAGCATTTT

clone size: once
V gene: TRBV7-2
D gene: NA
J gene: TRBJ2-3
CDR3 protein: CASSFLRRLRSTDTQYF
CDR3 DNA: TGTGCCAGCAGCTTTCTCAGGAGACTTCGGTCCACAGATACGCAGTATTTT

clone size: NA
V gene: TRBV6-1
D gene: NA
J gene: TRBJ1-6
CDR3 protein: CASTEVRINSPLHF
CDR3 DNA: TGTGCCAGCACGGAGGTGAGGATAAATTCACCCCTCCACTTT

clone size: NA
V gene: TRBV6-1
D gene: NA
J gene: TRBJ2-7
CDR3 protein: CASSEGTGWRYEQYF
CDR3 DNA: TGTGCCAGCAGTGAAGGGACTGGGTGGAGGTACGAGCAGTACTTC

clone size: many
V gene: TRBV4-3
D gene: NA
J gene: TRBJ1-2
CDR3 protein: CASSQSGAAYTF
CDR3 DNA: TGCGCCAGCAGCCAATCTGGGGCGGCCTACACCTTC

clone size: few
V gene: TRBV7-8
D gene: NA
J gene: TRBJ2-1
CDR3 protein: CASSLRGPGDSYNEQFF
CDR3 DNA: TGTGCCAGCAGCTTAAGGGGGCCGGGGGACTCCTACAATGAGCAGTTCTTC

clone size: many
V gene: TRBV20-1
D gene: NA
J gene: TRBJ2-5
CDR3 protein: CSARNGTQYF
CDR3 DNA: TGCAGTGCTAGAAACGGGACCCAGTACTTC

clone size: NA
V gene: TRBV3-1
D gene: TRBD1
J gene: TRBJ2-3
CDR3 protein: CASREQGTDTQYF
CDR3 DNA: TGTGCCAGCAGAGAACAGGGGACAGATACGCAGTATTTT

clone size: many
V gene: TRBV4-1
D gene: NA
J gene: TRBJ2-5
CDR3 protein: CASSQVRLRKFQETQYF
CDR3 DNA: TGCGCCAGCAGCCAAGTCCGGCTCCGAAAATTCCAAGAGACCCAGTACTTC

clone size: once
V gene: TRBV12-3/TRBV12-4
D gene: TRBD1
J gene: TRBJ2-1
CDR3 protein: CASSLAMTGSRNEQFF
CDR3 DNA: TGTGCCAGCAGCTTAGCTATGACAGGGTCCCGCAATGAGCAGTTCTTC

clone size: NA
V gene: TRBV27
D gene: NA
J gene: TRBJ1-2
CDR3 protein: CASSSGRLYGYTF
CDR3 DNA: TGTGCCAGCAGTTCGGGACGCCTCTATGGCTACACCTTC

clone size: many
V gene: TRBV7-8
D gene: NA
J gene: TRBJ1-2
CDR3 protein: CASSPTGPSNYGYTF
CDR3 DNA: TGTGCCAGCAGCCCGACAGGACCTTCTAACTATGGCTACACCTTC

clone size: many
V gene: TRBV20-1
D gene: NA
J gene: TRBJ1-1
CDR3 protein: CSATGAGEMNTEAFF
CDR3 DNA: TGCAGTGCTACTGGGGCGGGGGAAATGAACACTGAAGCTTTCTTT

clone size: many
V gene: TRBV27
D gene: TRBD2
J gene: TRBJ2-7
CDR3 protein: CASSTGLAGVSYEQYF
CDR3 DNA: TGTGCCAGCAGTACGGGACTAGCGGGGGTCTCCTACGAGCAGTACTTC

clone size: NA
V gene: TRBV6-5
D gene: NA
J gene: TRBJ2-2
CDR3 protein: CASRKGWTGELFF
CDR3 DNA: TGTGCCAGCCGTAAGGGATGGACCGGGGAGCTGTTTTTT

clone size: many
V gene: TRBV5-1
D gene: TRBD1
J gene: TRBJ2-1
CDR3 protein: CASSLPGGGEQFF
CDR3 DNA: TGCGCCAGCAGCCTTCCAGGGGGCGGTGAGCAGTTCTTC

clone size: many
V gene: TRBV18
D gene: NA
J gene: TRBJ2-4
CDR3 protein: CASSPTARDIQYF
CDR3 DNA: TGTGCCAGCTCACCAACGGCGCGGGACATTCAGTACTTC

clone size: many
V gene: TRBV11-2
D gene: TRBD1
J gene: TRBJ1-2
CDR3 protein: CATPGDRVVYGYTF
CDR3 DNA: TGTGCCACTCCCGGGGACAGGGTCGTCTATGGCTACACCTTC

clone size: NA
V gene: TRBV29-1
D gene: NA
J gene: TRBJ2-2
CDR3 protein: CSVLMNTGELFF
CDR3 DNA: TGCAGCGTACTTATGAACACCGGGGAGCTGTTTTTT

clone size: NA
V gene: TRBV29-1
D gene: TRBD1
J gene: TRBJ2-4
CDR3 protein: CSVEPGQGKNIQYF
CDR3 DNA: TGCAGCGTTGAACCAGGACAGGGCAAAAACATTCAGTACTTC

clone size: NA
V gene: TRBV30
D gene: TRBD1
J gene: TRBJ2-4
CDR3 protein: CAWSPGQENIQYF
CDR3 DNA: TGTGCCTGGAGTCCAGGACAGGAAAACATTCAGTACTTC

clone size: few
V gene: TRBV2
D gene: NA
J gene: TRBJ1-5
CDR3 protein: CASRGTNYSNQPQHF
CDR3 DNA: TGTGCCAGCAGAGGGACAAATTATAGCAATCAGCCCCAGCATTTT

clone size: many
V gene: TRBV6-6
D gene: NA
J gene: TRBJ2-5
CDR3 protein: CASSFLSRGSSQETQYF
CDR3 DNA: TGTGCCAGCAGTTTCCTTAGTAGGGGGTCTTCCCAAGAGACCCAGTACTTC